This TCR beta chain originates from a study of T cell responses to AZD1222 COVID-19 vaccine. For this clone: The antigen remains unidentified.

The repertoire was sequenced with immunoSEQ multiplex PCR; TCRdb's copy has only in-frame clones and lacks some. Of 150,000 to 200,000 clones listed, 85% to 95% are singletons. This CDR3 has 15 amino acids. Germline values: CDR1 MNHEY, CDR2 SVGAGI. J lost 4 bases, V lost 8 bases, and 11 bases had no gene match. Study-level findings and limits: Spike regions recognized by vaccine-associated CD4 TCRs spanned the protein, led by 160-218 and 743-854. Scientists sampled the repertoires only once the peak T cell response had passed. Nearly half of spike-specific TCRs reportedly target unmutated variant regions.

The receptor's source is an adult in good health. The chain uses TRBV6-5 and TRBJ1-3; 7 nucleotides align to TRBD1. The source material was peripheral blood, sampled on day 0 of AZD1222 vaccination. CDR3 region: CASANDPGGGNTIYF. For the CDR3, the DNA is TGTGCCAGCGCGAACGACCCAGGGGGAGGAAACACCATATATTTT.